This T cell receptor (beta chain) was recovered during a study of neoadjuvant nivolumab and ipilimumab in lung cancer. Study-level information: Patients got nivolumab 3 mg/kg on days 1, 15 and 29; combination added ipilimumab 1 mg/kg day 1.

Comments on this clone: As yet, its antigen is unknown.

Study-level points and caveats: Pathologic regression was not significantly tied to TCR clonality.

Germline V gives CDR1 SGHNT, CDR2 YYREEE (reference sequence). V lost 5 bases and J 10 bases, leaving 21 bases between the germline ends. CDR3 size: 14 residues. Generated by immunoSEQ multiplex PCR, the TCRdb table keeps only in-frame clones and is missing some. The sample consists of 25,000 to 30,000 clones, 75% to 85% of them appearing once. This chain links TRBV5-4 with TRBJ1-2, with no clear D. Sequences were derived from tumor tissue, sampled after neoadjuvant nivolumab, alone or with ipilimumab, at or shortly before surgery. This TCR derives from an adult with non-small cell lung cancer. The CDR3: CASRSGPTDADYTF. CDR3 DNA: TGTGCCAGCAGATCTGGGCCGACTGACGCCGACTACACCTTC. The full variable domain, its missing parts supplied by reference TRBV5-4 and TRBJ1-2, is ETGVTQSPTHLIKTRGQQVTLRCSSQSGHNTVSWYQQALGQGPQFIFQYYREEENGRGNFPPRFSGLQFPNYSSELNVNALELDDSALYLCASRSGPTDADYTFGSGTRLTVV.